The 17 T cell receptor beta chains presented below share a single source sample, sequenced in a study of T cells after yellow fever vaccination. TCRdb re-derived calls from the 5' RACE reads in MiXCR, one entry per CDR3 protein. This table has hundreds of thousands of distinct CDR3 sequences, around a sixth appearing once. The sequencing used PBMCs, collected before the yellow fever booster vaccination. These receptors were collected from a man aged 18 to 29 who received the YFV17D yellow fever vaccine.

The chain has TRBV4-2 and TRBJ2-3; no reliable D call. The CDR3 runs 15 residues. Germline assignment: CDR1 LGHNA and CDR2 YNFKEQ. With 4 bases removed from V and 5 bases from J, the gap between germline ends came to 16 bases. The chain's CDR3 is CASSRNRQAGDTQYF. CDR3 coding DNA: TGTGCCAGCAGCCGCAATCGCCAAGCCGGAGATACGCAGTATTTT.

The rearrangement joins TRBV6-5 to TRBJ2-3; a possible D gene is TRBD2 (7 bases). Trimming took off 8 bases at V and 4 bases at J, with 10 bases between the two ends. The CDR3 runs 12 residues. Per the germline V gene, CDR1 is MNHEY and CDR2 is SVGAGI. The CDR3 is CASGGAADTQYF. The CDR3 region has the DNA TGTGCCAGCGGGGGGGCCGCAGATACGCAGTATTTT.

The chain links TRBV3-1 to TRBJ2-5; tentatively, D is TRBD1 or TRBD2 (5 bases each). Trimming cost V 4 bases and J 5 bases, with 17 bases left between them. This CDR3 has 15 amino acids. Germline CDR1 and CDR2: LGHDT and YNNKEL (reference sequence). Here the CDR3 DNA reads TGTGCCAGCAGCCCCTGGCAGGGAGCGAGGGAGACCCAGTACTTC. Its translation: CASSPWQGARETQYF.

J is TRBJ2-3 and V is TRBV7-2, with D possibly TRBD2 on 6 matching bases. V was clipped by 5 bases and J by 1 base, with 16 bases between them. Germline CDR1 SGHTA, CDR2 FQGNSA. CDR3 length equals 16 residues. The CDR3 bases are TGTGCCAGCAGCGCCGATTGGGGCGGGGGCACAGATACGCAGTATTTT. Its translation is CASSADWGGGTDTQYF.

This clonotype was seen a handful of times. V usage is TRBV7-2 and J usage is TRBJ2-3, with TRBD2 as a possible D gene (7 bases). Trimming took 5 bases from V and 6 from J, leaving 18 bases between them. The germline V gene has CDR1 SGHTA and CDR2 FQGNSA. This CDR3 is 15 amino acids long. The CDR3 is CASSPYGGPGDTQYF. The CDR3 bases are TGTGCCAGCAGCCCTTACGGGGGGCCGGGCGATACGCAGTATTTT.

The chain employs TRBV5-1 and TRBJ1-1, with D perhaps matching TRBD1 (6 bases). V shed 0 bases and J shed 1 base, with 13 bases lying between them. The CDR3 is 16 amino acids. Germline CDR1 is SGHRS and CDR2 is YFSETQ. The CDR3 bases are TGCGCCAGCAGCTTGGCAGGGGCCACCTGGAACACTGAAGCTTTCTTT. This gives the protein CASSLAGATWNTEAFF.

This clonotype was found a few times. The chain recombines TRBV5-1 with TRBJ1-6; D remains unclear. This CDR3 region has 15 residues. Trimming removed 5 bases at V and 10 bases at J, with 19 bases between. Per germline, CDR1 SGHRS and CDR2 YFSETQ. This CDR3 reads CASRSLGTVKSPLHF. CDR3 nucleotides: TGCGCCAGCAGATCGTTAGGAACAGTTAAATCACCCCTCCACTTT.

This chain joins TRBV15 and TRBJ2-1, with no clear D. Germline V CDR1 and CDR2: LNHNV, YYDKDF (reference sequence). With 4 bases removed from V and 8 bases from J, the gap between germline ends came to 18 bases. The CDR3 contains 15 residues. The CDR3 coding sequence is TGTGCCACCAGCAAGAAGGGTTGGGAATTCCATGAGCAGTTCTTC. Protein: CATSKKGWEFHEQFF.

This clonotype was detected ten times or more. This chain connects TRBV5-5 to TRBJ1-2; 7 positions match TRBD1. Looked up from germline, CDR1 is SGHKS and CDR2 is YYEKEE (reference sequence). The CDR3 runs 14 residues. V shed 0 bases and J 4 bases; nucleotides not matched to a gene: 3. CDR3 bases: TGTGCCAGCAGCTTGGACCGGGACAGCTATGGCTACACCTTC. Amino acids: CASSLDRDSYGYTF.

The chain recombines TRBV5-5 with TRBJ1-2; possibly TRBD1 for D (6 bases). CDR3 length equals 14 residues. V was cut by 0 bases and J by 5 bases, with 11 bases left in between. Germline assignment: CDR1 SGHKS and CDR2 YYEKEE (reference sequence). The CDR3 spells CASSLASGDYGYTF. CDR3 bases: TGTGCCAGCAGCTTGGCGTCAGGGGATTATGGCTACACCTTC.

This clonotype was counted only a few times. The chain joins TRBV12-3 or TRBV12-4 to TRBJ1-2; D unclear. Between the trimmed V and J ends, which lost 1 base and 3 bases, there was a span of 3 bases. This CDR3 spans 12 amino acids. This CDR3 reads CASSLGYYGYTF. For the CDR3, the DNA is TGTGCCAGCAGTTTAGGTTACTATGGCTACACCTTC.

The CDR3 coding sequence is TGCGCCAGCAGGACGACAGGGGTTTTTGATGGCTACACCTTC. Its protein product is CASRTTGVFDGYTF. The chain links TRBV5-1 to TRBJ1-2, with 8 positions matching TRBD1. J was trimmed by 6 bases and V by 5 bases; bases with no gene match: 9. The V gene's germline CDR1 is SGHRS and CDR2 YFSETQ. CDR3 length: 14 amino acids.

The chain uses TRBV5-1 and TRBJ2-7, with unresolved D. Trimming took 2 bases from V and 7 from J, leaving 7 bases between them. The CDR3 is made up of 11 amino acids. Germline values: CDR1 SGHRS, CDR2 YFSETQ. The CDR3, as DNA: TGCGCCAGCAGCTTTCAGGAGGAGCAGTACGTC. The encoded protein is CASSFQEEQYV.

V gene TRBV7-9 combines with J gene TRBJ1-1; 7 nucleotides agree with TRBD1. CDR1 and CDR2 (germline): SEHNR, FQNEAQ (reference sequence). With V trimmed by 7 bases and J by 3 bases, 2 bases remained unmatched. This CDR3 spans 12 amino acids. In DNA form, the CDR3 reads TGTGCCAGCACAGGACAGGACACTGAAGCTTTCTTT. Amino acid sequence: CASTGQDTEAFF. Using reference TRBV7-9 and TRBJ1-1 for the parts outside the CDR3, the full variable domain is DTGVSQNPRHKITKRGQNVTFRCDPISEHNRLYWYRQTLGQGPEFLTYFQNEAQLEKSRLLSDRFSAERPKGSFSTLEIQRTEQGDSAMYLCASTGQDTEAFFGQGTRLTVV.

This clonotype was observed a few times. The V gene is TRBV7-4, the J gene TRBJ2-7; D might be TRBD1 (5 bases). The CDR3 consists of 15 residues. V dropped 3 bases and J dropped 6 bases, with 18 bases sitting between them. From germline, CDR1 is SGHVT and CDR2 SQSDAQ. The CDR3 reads CASSFEFQDNPEQYV. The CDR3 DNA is TGTGCCAGCAGCTTTGAGTTCCAGGACAACCCCGAGCAGTACGTC.

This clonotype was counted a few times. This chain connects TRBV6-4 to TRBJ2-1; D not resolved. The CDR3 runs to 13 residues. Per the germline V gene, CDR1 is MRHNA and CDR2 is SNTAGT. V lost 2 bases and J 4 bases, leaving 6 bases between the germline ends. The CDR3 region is CASSDLPYNEQFF. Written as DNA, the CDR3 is TGTGCCAGCAGTGACCTGCCGTACAATGAGCAGTTCTTC.

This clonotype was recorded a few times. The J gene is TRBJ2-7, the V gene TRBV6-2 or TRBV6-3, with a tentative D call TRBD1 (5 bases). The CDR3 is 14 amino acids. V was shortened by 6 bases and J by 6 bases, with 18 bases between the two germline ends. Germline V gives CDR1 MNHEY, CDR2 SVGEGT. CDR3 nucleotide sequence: TGTGCCAGCAGCCCCAACCCCAGGGTTGGCGAGCAGTACGTC. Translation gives CASSPNPRVGEQYV.